Listed here are 31 T cell receptor beta chains from one sample, sequenced in a study of T cell changes during pregnancy in multiple sclerosis (dated 2019 in TCRdb). Library generation was performed with the immunoSEQ multiplex PCR assay. What TCRdb holds here is the immuneACCESS table cut down to in-frame rearrangements. Part of the clones is not present; checked against another copy, under half of the missing clones reflect an unresolved V gene, and the others are unexplained. In this sample the table shows approximately 90,000 clones, approximately 89% of which occur a single time. The ten largest clonotypes hold roughly 2.5% of the sample. Source: peripheral blood, taken in the first trimester of pregnancy. These receptor sequences come from a female donor with multiple sclerosis, enrolled in a pregnancy study.

This chain links TRBV30 with TRBJ2-3; 7 nucleotides align to TRBD2. After removal of 3 bases from V and 8 bases from J, the junction contained 8 bases not matched to a gene. CDR1 is GTSNPN, CDR2 SVGIG, per germline (reference sequence). This CDR3 spans 13 amino acids. The CDR3 DNA follows: TGTGCCTGGAGGTCTTACGGGAGGTCTACGCAGTATTTT. The encoded protein is CAWRSYGRSTQYF.

The rearrangement uses TRBV27 and TRBJ2-1; tentatively, D is TRBD1 (5 bases). The V gene lost 5 bases and the J gene lost 9 bases, with 11 bases spanning the gap. Germline assignment: CDR1 MNHEY and CDR2 SMNVEV (reference sequence). This CDR3 spans 12 amino acids. CDR3 residues: CASSLQGSEQFF. CDR3 sequence (DNA): TGTGCCAGCAGTCTGCAGGGCAGTGAGCAGTTCTTC.

This rearrangement joins TRBV5-1 to TRBJ2-7; maybe TRBD2 (5 bases). V was shortened by 0 bases and J by 3 bases, with 10 bases between the two germline ends. The CDR3 spans 14 residues. Germline loops: CDR1 SGHRS, CDR2 YFSETQ. In nucleotides, the CDR3 is TGCGCCAGCAGCTTGGAAGCGGAGCGCTACGAGCAGTACTTC. It codes for CASSLEAERYEQYF.

The chain combines TRBV6-1 with TRBJ2-1, with TRBD2 matching 14 bases. The CDR3 is 15 residues long. CDR1 MNHNS and CDR2 SASEGT come from the germline V gene. After removal of 4 bases from V and 7 bases from J, the junction contained 3 bases not matched to a gene. The CDR3 region is CASSGLAGGGNEQFF. The CDR3 region has the DNA TGTGCCAGCAGTGGACTAGCGGGAGGGGGGAATGAGCAGTTCTTC.

The chain joins TRBV5-1 to TRBJ1-3; a weak D match, TRBD1 (6 bases). Germline CDR1 and CDR2: SGHRS and YFSETQ. CDR3 length: 15 amino acids. Trimming pared 3 bases from V and 2 bases from J, leaving 12 bases between. CDR3 DNA: TGCGCCAGCAGCTCAGGGGCCGGGGCTGGAAACACCATATATTTT. Encoded protein: CASSSGAGAGNTIYF.

The chain has TRBV6-1 and TRBJ1-1, with D possibly TRBD1 on 5 matching bases. The V gene's germline CDR1 is MNHNS and CDR2 SASEGT. Trimming stripped 4 bases from V and 5 bases from J, with 11 bases between. This CDR3 has 13 residues. The CDR3 bases are TGTGCCAGCAGTGTTGTTGGGGGGACTGAAGCTTTCTTT. Its translation is CASSVVGGTEAFF.

The rearrangement joins TRBV28 to TRBJ2-7; 10 bases map to TRBD2. V dropped 2 bases and J dropped 2; count of bases not matched to a gene: 6. Germline loops: CDR1 MDHEN, CDR2 SYDVKM. The length of the CDR3 is 16 residues. CDR3 in DNA: TGTGCCAGCAGTTTACCACTAGCGGGGTCAACCTACGAGCAGTACTTC. Its translation is CASSLPLAGSTYEQYF.

The chain employs TRBV2 and TRBJ2-7; 10 bases align to TRBD2. After removal of 5 bases from V and 3 bases from J, the junction contained 1 base not matched to a gene. Germline CDR1 reads SNHLY; CDR2 reads FYNNEI. This CDR3 contains 13 residues. CDR3 residues: CASSRLAGYEQYF. The CDR3 bases are TGTGCCAGCAGTCGACTAGCGGGCTACGAGCAGTACTTC.

In DNA, the CDR3 is TGTGCCAGCAGTTATTTTCAGGGAGGGGACACTGAAGCTTTCTTT. This sequence encodes CASSYFQGGDTEAFF. This chain joins TRBV2 and TRBJ1-1; tentatively, D is TRBD1 (5 bases). The V gene lost 5 bases and the J gene lost 3 bases, with 16 bases spanning the gap. The V gene's germline CDR1 is SNHLY and CDR2 FYNNEI. This CDR3 spans 15 amino acids.

CDR3 amino acids: CASSPMEYSTDTQYF. The CDR3 bases are TGTGCCAGCAGCCCAATGGAGTACAGCACAGATACGCAGTATTTT. This rearrangement joins TRBV7-3 to TRBJ2-3; D gene unclear. The CDR3 is made up of 15 amino acids. CDR1 and CDR2 (germline): SGHTA, FQGTGA. V was cut by 5 bases and J by 0 bases, with 12 bases left in between.

This clone was seen just once. The V gene is TRBV7-5, the J gene TRBJ1-4; TRBD1 is taken as the D call from the table, unchecked against the DNA. TRBV7-5 counts as a pseudogene. The CDR3 sequence is 18 residues long. CDR3 DNA: TGTGCCAGAAGCTTAGCGGGGACGACAGGGAAAACGTCCGCAAAACTGTTTTTT. The encoded protein is CARSLAGTTGKTSAKLFF.

V and J are TRBV7-3 and TRBJ1-6, with unresolved D. The CDR3 totals 14 residues. V was cut by 5 bases and J by 8 bases, with 13 bases left in between. Germline CDR1 and CDR2: SGHTA and FQGTGA. DNA of the CDR3: TGTGCCAGCAGCCTGGACTCGTCTTATTCACCCCTCCACTTT. This encodes CASSLDSSYSPLHF.

The V gene is TRBV6-5, the J gene TRBJ2-7; 9 nucleotides agree with TRBD2. V was pared by 0 bases and J by 3 bases, with 3 bases of the junction left unmatched. The CDR3 loop spans 15 amino acids. CDR1 and CDR2 (germline): MNHEY, SVGAGI. The CDR3 spells CASSYSSGRIYEQYF. In DNA form, the CDR3 reads TGTGCCAGCAGTTACTCGAGCGGGAGGATCTACGAGCAGTACTTC.

CDR3: CASRPERDSYGYTF. The CDR3 nucleotides are TGTGCCAGCAGACCGGAGAGGGATTCATATGGCTACACCTTC. The V and J genes are TRBV5-4 and TRBJ1-2; the D is unclear. This CDR3 comprises 14 residues. Germline V gene data show CDR1 as SGHNT and CDR2 as YYREEE (reference sequence). Trimming pared 5 bases from V and 5 bases from J, leaving 16 bases between.

The gene calls are TRBV6-6 and TRBJ1-5; a weak D match, TRBD1 (5 bases). Germline-derived CDR1 and CDR2 are MNHNY and SVGAGI (reference sequence). CDR3 size: 13 residues. V lost 6 bases, J lost 1 base, and 7 bases lay in between. The CDR3 spells CASRGLSNQPQHF. The CDR3 region has the DNA TGTGCCAGCAGGGGACTGAGCAATCAGCCCCAGCATTTT.

The chain employs TRBV4-3 and TRBJ1-2, with 7 bases identical to TRBD1. Germline trimming cut 5 bases from V and 8 bases from J; bases unmatched to any gene: 11. The CDR3 length is 14 residues. Germline V lookup: CDR1 LGHNA, CDR2 YSLEER. The CDR3 nucleotides read TGCGCCAGCAGCTTCGGAGGGGGCGCTAACGGCTACACCTTC. Protein sequence: CASSFGGGANGYTF.

CDR3 region: CASSIDSGGRTDTQYF. Written as DNA, the CDR3 is TGTGCCAGTAGTATAGATAGCGGGGGGCGGACAGATACGCAGTATTTT. The chain joins TRBV19 to TRBJ2-3; 10 positions agree with TRBD2. The CDR3 is made up of 16 amino acids. Per the germline V gene, CDR1 is LNHDA and CDR2 is SQIVND (reference sequence). The V and J ends lost 0 bases and 3 bases, in that order; junction bases with no gene match: 3.

Here the CDR3 DNA reads TGTGCCTGGAGTATAGCGGGACCTAGCACAGATACGCAGTATTTT. It is translated as CAWSIAGPSTDTQYF. The genes are TRBV30 and TRBJ2-3; 8 bases fit TRBD2. Germline lookup yields CDR1 GTSNPN and CDR2 SVGIG (reference sequence). The CDR3 is made up of 15 amino acids. Trimming took 2 bases from V and 0 from J; bases not matched to a gene: 4.

This chain connects TRBV6-5 to TRBJ2-7, with D perhaps matching TRBD2 (7 bases). Germline CDR1 and CDR2: MNHEY and SVGAGI. Trimming pared 5 bases from V and 3 bases from J, leaving 17 bases between. The CDR3 extends over 15 amino acids. The CDR3 DNA follows: TGTGCCAGCAGTACCACTGGGGGGGCATACTACGAGCAGTACTTC. Amino acid sequence: CASSTTGGAYYEQYF.

CDR3 in amino acids: CASSVGPTVGSYEQYF. CDR3 sequence (DNA): TGTGCCAGCAGCGTAGGCCCTACAGTAGGATCCTACGAGCAGTACTTC. The chain is built from TRBV9 and TRBJ2-7; no reliable D call. Deletions cut 0 bases from V and 1 base from J, with 14 bases between. CDR1 is SGDLS and CDR2 is YYNGEE in the germline V gene. The CDR3 spans 16 residues.

This clone was seen only a few times. The chain is built from TRBV11-3 and TRBJ1-3; D gene unclear. This CDR3 has 15 residues. Germline CDR1 SGHNT, CDR2 YENEEA. The V end lost 4 bases, the J end lost 0 bases, and 10 bases lay between the germline ends. As DNA, the CDR3 is TGTGCCAGCAGCTCTACAGCTTTCTCTGGAAACACCATATATTTT. It specifies CASSSTAFSGNTIYF.

V is TRBV14 and J is TRBJ1-1; possibly TRBD1 for D (6 bases). V shed 8 bases and J shed 1 base, with 14 bases lying between them. This CDR3 region has 14 residues. Germline lookup yields CDR1 SGHDN and CDR2 FVKESK. CDR3 sequence: CASGQRGGNTEAFF. In DNA form, the CDR3 reads TGTGCCAGCGGACAGCGGGGCGGGAACACTGAAGCTTTCTTT.

The V gene is TRBV29-1, the J gene TRBJ2-1; 9 nucleotides agree with TRBD2. The germline gives CDR1 SQVTM, CDR2 ANQGSEA. The CDR3 sequence is 15 residues long. J was trimmed by 6 bases and V by 1 base; bases with no gene match: 7. This chain's CDR3 is CSVEGLAGTINEQFF. CDR3 bases: TGCAGCGTTGAAGGGCTAGCGGGGACCATCAATGAGCAGTTCTTC.

J is TRBJ2-5 and V is TRBV9; possible D gene TRBD1, 5 bases. The CDR3 is made up of 13 amino acids. Looked up from germline, CDR1 is SGDLS and CDR2 is YYNGEE. V shed 0 bases and J shed 6 bases, with 9 bases lying between them. The CDR3 bases are TGTGCCAGCAGCGTAGAGGGGATGCAGACCCAGTACTTC. Its protein product is CASSVEGMQTQYF.

V and J are TRBV7-2 and TRBJ2-2; TRBD2 agrees at 9 bases. Germline lookup yields CDR1 SGHTA and CDR2 FQGNSA. Trimming took 0 bases from V and 5 from J; bases not matched to a gene: 4. The CDR3 consists of 16 residues. The CDR3 here is CASSLAAGGRTGELFF. CDR3 DNA sequence: TGTGCCAGCAGCTTAGCGGCGGGGGGGCGAACCGGGGAGCTGTTTTTT.

The V gene is TRBV7-9, the J gene TRBJ1-1, with 7 bases fitting TRBD1. This CDR3 comprises 12 residues. J lost 11 bases, V lost 8 bases, and 11 bases had no gene match. CDR1 is SEHNR and CDR2 is FQNEAQ in the germline V gene (reference sequence). The CDR3 sequence is CASGPQGVMAFF. CDR3 coding DNA: TGTGCCAGCGGACCTCAGGGGGTAATGGCTTTCTTT.

V and J are TRBV9 and TRBJ2-7; D not certain. CDR1 is SGDLS and CDR2 is YYNGEE in the germline V gene. The V end was cut by 0 bases, the J end by 2 bases, with 9 bases between. The CDR3 has 14 residues. CDR3 sequence (DNA): TGTGCCAGCAGCGTAGGTGGCAGCGCCTACGAGCAGTACTTC. It yields the protein CASSVGGSAYEQYF. Using reference TRBV9 and TRBJ2-7 for the parts outside the CDR3, the full variable domain is DSGVTQTPKHLITATGQRVTLRCSPRSGDLSVYWYQQSLDQGLQFLIQYYNGEERAKGNILERFSAQQFPDLHSELNLSSLELGDSALYFCASSVGGSAYEQYFGPGTRLTVT.

Written as DNA, the CDR3 is TGTGCCAGCAGTTACTCGCCAGGCCTCTCCGAGCAGTACTTC. This encodes CASSYSPGLSEQYF. The chain uses TRBV6-5 and TRBJ2-7, with D unresolved. CDR1 and CDR2 from the germline V gene are MNHEY and SVGAGI. The CDR3 sequence is 14 residues long. Trimming stripped 0 bases from V and 6 bases from J, with 12 bases between.

The chain has TRBV30 and TRBJ2-3, with D perhaps matching TRBD1 (5 bases). CDR1 is GTSNPN and CDR2 is SVGIG in the germline V gene (reference sequence). The CDR3 contains 13 residues. The germline V and J ends were trimmed by 7 bases and 1 base, with 12 bases remaining between them. In nucleotides, the CDR3 is TGTGCCTACCTAGGGGTCCGCACAGATACGCAGTATTTT. Encoded protein: CAYLGVRTDTQYF.

The chain is built from TRBV2 and TRBJ1-3; possible D gene TRBD1, 6 bases. The germline V and J ends were trimmed by 8 bases and 0 bases, with 11 bases remaining between them. This CDR3 region has 14 residues. The germline CDR1 and CDR2 sequences are SNHLY and FYNNEI. In DNA form, the CDR3 reads TGTGCCAGCTTGAGGGGGAGCTCTGGAAACACCATATATTTT. This codes for CASLRGSSGNTIYF.

The V call is TRBV13, the J call TRBJ1-2; TRBD1 is a possible D gene (6 bases). Germline CDR1 PRHDT, CDR2 FYEKMQ (reference sequence). The CDR3 contains 14 residues. V was cut by 4 bases and J by 0 bases, with 9 bases left in between. The CDR3 region is CASSSEGANYGYTF. The CDR3 nucleotides are TGTGCCAGCAGCTCCGAGGGGGCTAACTATGGCTACACCTTC.